Listed below are T cell receptor beta chains from one sample, sequenced in a study of blood T cell repertoires in COVID-19. The assay was immunoSEQ multiplex PCR, and TCRdb's table has in-frame clones only and misses some. The sample carries some 310,000 clones, roughly nine tenths recorded once. The source material was PBMCs or T cells enriched from blood (not recorded which). These TCRs come from a woman in her thirties who had recovered from COVID-19. Both conserved end residues are part of each CDR3. The D gene is left open where the match is weak. Rows give clone size only sometimes, using once, few, many, or a class for an expanded clone.

>TRBJ1-1|NA|NA|TRBV11-2
TGTGCCAGCAGCTTTTTGGAGTACACTGAAGCTTTCTTT
CASSFLEYTEAFF
>TRBJ1-5|NA|NA|TRBV16
TGTGCCAGCACTCGGGCCGGGAGAAATCAGCCCCAGCATTTT
CASTRAGRNQPQHF
>TRBJ2-7|TRBD2|NA|TRBV9
TGTGCCAGCAGCGTAGGTAGCGGGAGCTCCTACGAGCAGTACTTC
CASSVGSGSSYEQYF
>TRBJ2-1|TRBD2|NA|TRBV27
TGTGCCAGCAGATTAGCGGGGGGGTCCCTCTCCTACAATGAGCAGTTCTTC
CASRLAGGSLSYNEQFF
>TRBJ1-3|NA|NA|TRBV14
TGTGCCAGCAGTCGGACTTACTCTGGAAACACCATATATTTT
CASSRTYSGNTIYF
>TRBJ2-3|TRBD2|NA|TRBV27
TGTGCCAGCAGTTATAGCGGGATAGATTTTACGCAGTATTTT
CASSYSGIDFTQYF
>TRBJ2-1|TRBD2|NA|TRBV24-1
TGTGCCACCAGTGATTTCGGGACTAGCAATGTCAATGAGCAGTTCTTC
CATSDFGTSNVNEQFF
>TRBJ2-1|TRBD2|NA|TRBV29-1
TGCAGCGTTGCGGGGGGGCCGGCAGGGCCCCCCTACAATGAGCAGTTCTTC
CSVAGGPAGPPYNEQFF
>TRBJ2-6|NA|NA|TRBV7-2
TGTGCCAGCAGAGAGAGGGCTGGGGCCAACGTCCTGACTTTC
CASRERAGANVLTF
>TRBJ1-4|NA|NA|TRBV18
TGTGCCAGCTCACAAGGGACAAGCGAAAAACTGTTTTTT
CASSQGTSEKLFF
>TRBJ1-5|NA|NA|TRBV18
TGTGCCAGCTCCCCAGTCGGGGTGGCGGGAAGCAATCAGCCCCAGCATTTT
CASSPVGVAGSNQPQHF
>TRBJ1-2|TRBD1|NA|TRBV5-4
TGTGCCAGCAGCCCCGGGACAGATAGGGGCTACACCTTC
CASSPGTDRGYTF
>TRBJ1-1|TRBD1|NA|TRBV6-6
TGTGCCAGCAGGCCAATGCCGGGACAGGGGAGAACTGAAGCTTTCTTT
CASRPMPGQGRTEAFF
>TRBJ1-5|NA|NA|TRBV10-3
TGTGCCATTGCCGGGACACCCTGGGAGCCCCAGCATTTT
CAIAGTPWEPQHF
>TRBJ1-3|NA|NA|TRBV3-1/TRBV3-2
TGTGCCAGCAGCCAAGGCGGTTTTGTGACCATATATTTT
CASSQGGFVTIYF
>TRBJ2-1|TRBD2|NA|TRBV4-2
TGTGCCAGCAGCCAAGGGACAGGACTAGCGGCATACAATGAGCAGTTCTTC
CASSQGTGLAAYNEQFF
>TRBJ2-5|TRBD1|NA|TRBV5-1
TGCGCCAGCAGCTTGGTGTCGGGCAGGGGGCAAGAGACCCAGTACTTC
CASSLVSGRGQETQYF
>TRBJ2-3|TRBD2|NA|TRBV6-5
TGTGCCGCCAGCGGGACTAGCACAGATACGCAGTATTTT
CAASGTSTDTQYF
>TRBJ2-7|NA|NA|TRBV6-2/TRBV6-3
TGTGCCAGCAGTTACCGGAGATACGAGCAGTACTTC
CASSYRRYEQYF
>TRBJ1-1|NA|NA|TRBV4-1
TGCGCCAGCAGCCAAGTTCAGGCCAGGACACGTTACACTGAAGCTTTCTTT
CASSQVQARTRYTEAFF
>TRBJ1-2|TRBD1|NA|TRBV30
TGTGCCTGGAGTAGGTCTTTTACCGGGACAGGGGCCGACTTTGGCTACACCTTC
CAWSRSFTGTGADFGYTF
>TRBJ2-7|TRBD2|NA|TRBV7-2
TGTGCCAGCAGCTTAAGGGGCCAGGGGAGCGGGAGGGCCTCTCCGCAGTACTTC
CASSLRGQGSGRASPQYF
>TRBJ2-7|NA|NA|TRBV28
TGTGCCAGCAGTTTTTCGGATCTGACAGGAATCGAGCAGTACTTC
CASSFSDLTGIEQYF
>TRBJ1-4|NA|once|TRBV12-5
TGTGCTAGTGGAGGGAGTAATAATGAAAAACTGTTTTTT
CASGGSNNEKLFF
>TRBJ1-1|NA|NA|TRBV10-2
TGCGCCAGCAGTGACCGCCCGGGGGAGACTGAAGCTTTCTTT
CASSDRPGETEAFF
>TRBJ1-1|TRBD1|NA|TRBV7-9
TGTGCCAGCAGCTTAAGGGCAGGGGGCAACGACACTGAAGCTTTCTTT
CASSLRAGGNDTEAFF
>TRBJ2-7|TRBD1|NA|TRBV5-4
TGTGCCAGCAGCTTATGGACAGGGGCCGAGCAGTACTTC
CASSLWTGAEQYF
>TRBJ2-7|NA|NA|TRBV28
TGTGCCAGCAGTTTAAGGTGGACACTCGCCTACGAGCAGTACTTC
CASSLRWTLAYEQYF
>TRBJ2-2|NA|NA|TRBV27
TGTGCCAGCAGGAGGCGGGCAGGGGACACCGGGGAGCTGTTTTTT
CASRRRAGDTGELFF
>TRBJ1-1|NA|NA|TRBV13
TGTGCCAGCAGCTTAGTGGGGCCAAATATGGGAGAAGCTTTCTTT
CASSLVGPNMGEAFF
>TRBJ2-1|NA|NA|TRBV9
TGTGCCAGTAGACCGGGAGCCTATGATGAGCAGTTCTTC
CASRPGAYDEQFF
>TRBJ2-7|NA|once|TRBV19
TGTGCCAGTAGTATAGGGGGCGGCGAGCAGTACTTC
CASSIGGGEQYF
>TRBJ2-5|NA|NA|TRBV19
TGTGCCAGTAGTATGGACAGTTGGGGACAAGAGACCCAGTACTTC
CASSMDSWGQETQYF
>TRBJ1-5|NA|NA|TRBV3-1/TRBV3-2
TGTGCCAGCAGCCAAGATACCCCTTACAGTAGCAATCAGCCCCAGCATTTT
CASSQDTPYSSNQPQHF
>TRBJ1-1|NA|NA|TRBV7-9
TGTGCCAGCAGCTTCCTCAACACTGAAGCTTTCTTT
CASSFLNTEAFF
>TRBJ2-1|NA|NA|TRBV4-2
TGTGCCAGCAGCCAAGTCCGACTAGACCATGAGCAGTTCTTC
CASSQVRLDHEQFF
>TRBJ1-2|NA|once|TRBV24-1
TGTGCCACCAGTGATTTCACAGGCTATGGCTACACCTTC
CATSDFTGYGYTF
>TRBJ1-4|TRBD1|NA|TRBV28
TGTGCCAGCAGTTATAACAGGGGGCAGACTAATGAAAAACTGTTTTTT
CASSYNRGQTNEKLFF
>TRBJ2-3|NA|few|TRBV27
TGTGCCAGCAGTTTTACACAGTGGGCCACAGATACGCAGTATTTT
CASSFTQWATDTQYF
>TRBJ1-4|NA|NA|TRBV3-1/TRBV3-2
TGTGCCAGCAGCCAAACCAACAGGGAAAAACTGTTTTTT
CASSQTNREKLFF
>TRBJ2-5|NA|NA|TRBV6-5
TGTGCCAGCAGTTATTTCGGGTGGGAGACCCAGTACTTC
CASSYFGWETQYF
>TRBJ1-3|NA|NA|TRBV29-1
TGCAGCGCCCGGCGGCCCTCTGGAAACACCATATATTTT
CSARRPSGNTIYF
>TRBJ2-3|NA|NA|TRBV24-1
TGTGCCACCAGTGATATTCTCACAGATACGCAGTATTTT
CATSDILTDTQYF
>TRBJ1-6|NA|NA|TRBV30
TGTGCCTGGAGTGCCATGCGGGGGTTGGACTCACCCCTCCACTTT
CAWSAMRGLDSPLHF
>TRBJ2-7|TRBD1|NA|TRBV14
TGTGCCAGCAGCCCTAAATCGGGGCAGGGGGCTTTCTACGAGCAGTACTTC
CASSPKSGQGAFYEQYF
>TRBJ1-5|NA|NA|TRBV19
TGTGCCGGAGGGTTCGGGCTAAATCAGCCCCAGCATTTT
CAGGFGLNQPQHF
>TRBJ2-3|TRBD2|few|TRBV11-1
TGTGCCAGCAGCCAAGGGACTAGCGGAATAACAGATACGCAGTATTTT
CASSQGTSGITDTQYF
>TRBJ1-2|TRBD1|NA|TRBV10-3
TGTGCCATCAGTGAAGGACAGGGAGGTTTGTTCGACTATGGCTACACCTTC
CAISEGQGGLFDYGYTF
>TRBJ1-3|NA|NA|TRBV27
TGTGCCAGCAGTAGAACAGGGTGGGGAAACACCATATATTTT
CASSRTGWGNTIYF
>TRBJ2-3|TRBD2|NA|TRBV18
TGTGCCAGCTCACCGCCCGGGACTAGCGGGGAATTGTTCACAGATACGCAGTATTTT
CASSPPGTSGELFTDTQYF
>TRBJ1-5|NA|NA|TRBV4-2
TGTGCCAGCAGCCAAGTGGACACTTCAAATCAGCCCCAGCATTTT
CASSQVDTSNQPQHF